This T cell receptor (beta chain) was retrieved from a study of beta chain features in type 1 diabetes. Study summary: Sorted cell examination encompassed 85 million to 130 million cells across all samples. General study points: For Type 1 diabetes patients, all four CD4+ subsets carried TCRB CDR3s that were moderately but significantly shorter.

In regard to this clone: The target antigen is unknown.

The investigators reverse transcribed all of the isolated RNA, so they sequenced expressed TCRB transcripts. Sequencing used immunoSEQ multiplex PCR; TCRdb keeps in-frame clones, though not all of them. The sample has hundreds of thousands of clones; over 25% are singletons. Cell sorting via CD45RO/CCR7/CD25/CD127/CD95/CD27 was performed to obtain CD4+ naive, central memory, regulatory and stem cell-like memory cells. Germline V gene sequence: CDR1 SGHKS, CDR2 YYEKEE (reference sequence). The CDR3 runs to 16 residues. With 4 bases removed from V and 5 bases from J, the gap between germline ends came to 19 bases.

The TCR sequence derives from a man aged 18 to 29 in good health. V is TRBV5-5 and J is TRBJ1-5, with D unresolved. The sequenced sample consisted of naive CD4+ T cells from blood. In nucleotides, the CDR3 is TGTGCCAGCAGCCGAGGACCCTCGCCGGAGCATCAGCCCCAGCATTTT. It specifies CASSRGPSPEHQPQHF.